This T cell receptor (beta chain) is drawn from a study of blood T cell repertoires in COVID-19. In the study overall: In each case, the material was cDNA or gDNA derived from T cells, B-cell-depleted T cells, or PBMCs.

This CDR3 has 16 residues. Trimming cost V 1 base and J 5 bases, with 17 bases left between them. Germline values: CDR1 LGHDT, CDR2 YNNKEL (reference sequence). TCRdb's table, derived via immunoSEQ multiplex PCR, lists solely in-frame clones and lacks some. The sample has 150,000 to 200,000 clones, roughly 93% seen once. The sample was peripheral blood. The chain couples TRBV3-1 (or the pseudogene TRBV3-2) to TRBJ1-2; no definite D call. This sequence originates from a man aged 18 to 30 with acute or convalescent COVID-19. As DNA, the CDR3 is TGTGCCAGCAGCCAAGGGCAAGGCAGGTCTCAGTATGGCTACACCTTC. Protein product: CASSQGQGRSQYGYTF.